This T cell receptor (beta chain) was captured by sequencing in a study of shared clonotypes between healthy human individuals (dated by TCRdb to about 2020). In the study overall: The cohort comprised a couple of women and a few men aged 18 to 49 years. Each donor's leukapheresis produced roughly between roughly 0.85 and 9 billion PBMCs. To increase sequencing depth and limit assay-specific biases, TCR repertoire library preparation and sequencing were carried out by different laboratories using diverse techniques. To estimate repertoire size and how much clonotype sharing occurs between individuals, the study deeply sequenced the blood TCR repertoires of about five healthy adults.

Using the deep immunoSEQ assay, multiplex PCR amplified TCR CDR3 regions from genomic DNA. For each cell subset, the extracted genomic DNA was distributed evenly across all wells of several immunoSEQ 96-well plates, and each plate served as one replicate. For unsorted PBMC, roughly 300 ng of genomic DNA, equivalent to around 33,000 T cell genomes, went into each replicate PCR. Ten immunoSEQ deep assay plates were used to sequence unsorted PBMC genomic DNA. Purified libraries were quantified with a Qubit 3.0 fluorometer, sized on a Bioanalyzer 2100, and re-quantified with the KAPA Library Quantification kit. A separate single-read 150-cycle Illumina NextSeq 550 flow cell was used to sequence each immunoSEQ 96-well plate. Per the original workflow: Because the immunoSEQ output held only junctional sequences and lacked quality scores, the filtering could not match the filtering applied to full-length reads. Sequences were annotated with PyIR, a Python wrapper for IgBLAST v1.9, and V/J genes and CDR3 were assigned using IMGT germline references. Reads were filtered out if the reads had weak V/J assignments (E-value above 1e-6), no CDR3, stop codons, out-of-frame junctions, or ambiguous translated residues. A V3J clonotype was defined by an identical inferred V gene, J gene, and CDR3 amino acid sequence. The percentage overlap between two repertoires was calculated by dividing the number of shared unique clonotypes by the size of the smaller repertoire. Richness of each repertoire was evaluated using RTK rarefaction, the Chao1 estimator, and Recon v2.1 estimates of unobserved clonotypes. TCRdb stores this immuneACCESS table with in-frame sequences only. Part of the clones is absent; in the studies checked, under half of the shortfall reflects unresolved V genes, and no reason is known for the rest. V and J calls and clone size come straight from that table; D and trimming were deduced from the DNA. The sample table shows about half a million clones, and about 84% are seen once. Of the sample, over 9.5% is held by the ten largest clones.

Summary of the overall study and its limitations: Based on pairwise subsampling, the degree of clonotype sharing among donors was expected to be affected by sequencing depth. Sampling was limited to blood, and TCR repertoires in tissue likely differ from TCR repertoires in blood. Because the study included a small number of donors, the genetic and exposure-history diversity represented was limited.

This clone was counted only a few times. The clone's antigen remains unknown. No much larger clone exists at a distance of one base, and base qualities are not known. The donors were healthy, HIV-negative adults with no recently reported acute infections or vaccinations. All donors were Caucasian adults living in Nashville, Tennessee, USA. For unsorted samples, some 100 million PBMCs were counted, and genomic DNA was extracted using the QIAamp DNA Blood Mini kit. After blood collection by leukapheresis, PBMCs were isolated using Ficoll-Histopaque density gradient centrifugation and then cryopreserved in the vapor phase of liquid nitrogen. This receptor was identified in a middle-aged woman in good health. Some clones in this sample may be carry-over from other donors' samples. Sequences were obtained from PBMCs.

The base sequence is TGTGCCATCACCGGCAACTCTGGGGCCAACGTCCTGACTTTC. It encodes CAITGNSGANVLTF. The chain uses TRBV10-3 and TRBJ2-6, with the D gene call left open. The trim is 7 bases for V and 0 bases for J, with a gap of 7 bases between the germline ends. Reading from cysteine to phenylalanine, the CDR3 counts 14 amino acids. The sequence is cut down to CDR3 DNA, 42 bases in frame from base 1. CDR1 and CDR2 were assigned from the germline V gene as ENHRY and SYGVKD.